This T cell receptor (beta chain) emerged from a study of cytomegalovirus exposure and HLA in healthy donors. In the study overall: The 120 or so validation repertoires used a platform that matched the one used for the 600 to 750 first-cohort repertoires, as a later analysis reported.

The table came from immunoSEQ multiplex PCR; TCRdb's copy has only in-frame clones and leaves some out. The table lists 250,000 to 350,000 clones, roughly 90% of them singletons, with around 0.9% in the top ten. Points from the study as a whole: High specificity and sensitivity for cytomegalovirus status were reported for the classifier. Researchers counted around 180 TCR beta chains as cytomegalovirus-associated.

On this clone itself: The antigen is undetermined.

CDR1 MNHEY and CDR2 SMNVEV come from the germline V gene (reference sequence). Trimming removed 5 bases from V and 7 bases from J; junction bases left unmatched: 11. This CDR3 has 15 residues. The chain combines TRBV27 with TRBJ1-5; 7 bases fit TRBD1. Sample: PBMCs. The receptor was isolated from a woman under 30 in good health and CMV-seronegative. Here the CDR3 reads CASSPLDRPGQPQHF. The CDR3 coding sequence is TGTGCCAGCAGTCCTCTGGACAGGCCGGGCCAGCCCCAGCATTTT.